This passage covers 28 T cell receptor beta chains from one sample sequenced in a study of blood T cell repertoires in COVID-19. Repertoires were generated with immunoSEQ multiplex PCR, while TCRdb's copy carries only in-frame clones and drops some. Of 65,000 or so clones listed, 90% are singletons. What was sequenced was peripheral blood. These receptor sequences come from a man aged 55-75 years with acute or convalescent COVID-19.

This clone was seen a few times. CDR3 sequence (DNA): TGTGCCAGCAGCTTGGTTGGTAGGGGTGCTGAAGCTTTCTTT. This codes for CASSLVGRGAEAFF. The chain carries TRBV5-4 and TRBJ1-1; a possible D gene is TRBD1 (5 bases). The CDR3 is 14 amino acids. Germline assignment: CDR1 SGHNT and CDR2 YYREEE (reference sequence). V gave up 0 bases and J gave up 6 bases, with 12 bases separating them.

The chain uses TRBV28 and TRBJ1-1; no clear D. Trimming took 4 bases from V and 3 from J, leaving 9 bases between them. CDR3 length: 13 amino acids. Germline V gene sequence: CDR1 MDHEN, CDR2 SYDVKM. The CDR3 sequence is CASSSVGDTEAFF. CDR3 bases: TGTGCCAGCAGTTCCGTCGGTGACACTGAAGCTTTCTTT.

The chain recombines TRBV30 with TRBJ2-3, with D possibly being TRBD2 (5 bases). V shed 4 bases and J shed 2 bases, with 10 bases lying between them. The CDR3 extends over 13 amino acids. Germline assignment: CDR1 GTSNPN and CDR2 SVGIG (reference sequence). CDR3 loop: CAWTRRVTDTQYF. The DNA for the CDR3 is TGTGCCTGGACCCGGCGGGTCACAGATACGCAGTATTTT.

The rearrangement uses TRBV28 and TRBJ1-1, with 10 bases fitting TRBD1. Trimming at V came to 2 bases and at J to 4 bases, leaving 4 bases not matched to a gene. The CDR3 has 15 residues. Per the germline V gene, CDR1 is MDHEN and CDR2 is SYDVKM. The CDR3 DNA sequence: TGTGCCAGCAGTTTAGGGACAGGGGTGGGCACTGAAGCTTTCTTT. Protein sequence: CASSLGTGVGTEAFF. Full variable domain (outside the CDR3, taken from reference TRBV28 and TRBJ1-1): DVKVTQSSRYLVKRTGEKVFLECVQDMDHENMFWYRQDPGLGLRLIYFSYDVKMKEKGDIPEGYSVSREKKERFSLILESASTNQTSMYLCASSLGTGVGTEAFFGQGTRLTVV.

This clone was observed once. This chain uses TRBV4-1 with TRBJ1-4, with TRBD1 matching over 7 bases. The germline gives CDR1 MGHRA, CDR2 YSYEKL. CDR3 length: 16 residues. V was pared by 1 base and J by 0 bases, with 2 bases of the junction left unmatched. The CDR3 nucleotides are TGCGCCAGCAGCCAAGGGGGGACAGCAACTAATGAAAAACTGTTTTTT. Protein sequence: CASSQGGTATNEKLFF.

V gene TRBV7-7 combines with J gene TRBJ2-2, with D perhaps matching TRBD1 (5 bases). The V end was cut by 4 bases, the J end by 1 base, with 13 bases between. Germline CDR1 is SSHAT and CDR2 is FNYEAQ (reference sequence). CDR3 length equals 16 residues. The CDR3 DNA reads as TGTGCCAGCAGCTCCCACGGACAAGTGAACACCGGGGAGCTGTTTTTT. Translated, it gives CASSSHGQVNTGELFF. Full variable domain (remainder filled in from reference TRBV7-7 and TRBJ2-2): GAGVSQSPRYKVTKRGQDVTLRCDPISSHATLYWYQQALGQGPEFLTYFNYEAQPDKSGLPSDRFSAERPEGSISTLTIQRTEQRDSAMYRCASSSHGQVNTGELFFGEGSRLTVL.

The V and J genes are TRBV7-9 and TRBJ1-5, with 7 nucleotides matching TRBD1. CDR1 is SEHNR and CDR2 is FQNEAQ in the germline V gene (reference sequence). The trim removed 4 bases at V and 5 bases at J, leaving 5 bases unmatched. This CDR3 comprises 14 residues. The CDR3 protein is CASSYEGGHQPQHF. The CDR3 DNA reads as TGTGCCAGCAGCTACGAAGGGGGCCATCAGCCCCAGCATTTT.

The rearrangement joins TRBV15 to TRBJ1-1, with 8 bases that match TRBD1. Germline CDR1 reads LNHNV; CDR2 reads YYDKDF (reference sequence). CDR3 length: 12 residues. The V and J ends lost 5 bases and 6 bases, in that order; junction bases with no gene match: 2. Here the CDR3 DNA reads TGTGCCACCAGCCCGACAGGGGCTGAAGCTTTCTTT. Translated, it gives CATSPTGAEAFF.

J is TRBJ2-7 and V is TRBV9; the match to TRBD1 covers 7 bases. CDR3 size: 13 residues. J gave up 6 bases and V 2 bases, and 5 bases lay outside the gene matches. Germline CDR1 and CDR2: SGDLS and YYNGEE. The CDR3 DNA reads TGTGCCAGCAGCGTGGGGACAGACCTCGAGCAGTACTTC. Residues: CASSVGTDLEQYF.

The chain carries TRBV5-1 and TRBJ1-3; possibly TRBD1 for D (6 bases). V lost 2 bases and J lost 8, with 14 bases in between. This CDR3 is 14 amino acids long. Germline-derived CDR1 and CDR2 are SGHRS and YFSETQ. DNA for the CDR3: TGCGCCAGCAGCTTCGACAGGACCACGGACACCATATATTTT. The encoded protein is CASSFDRTTDTIYF. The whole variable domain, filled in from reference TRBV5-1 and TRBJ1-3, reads KAGVTQTPRYLIKTRGQQVTLSCSPISGHRSVSWYQQTPGQGLQFLFEYFSETQRNKGNFPGRFSGRQFSNSRSEMNVSTLELGDSALYLCASSFDRTTDTIYFGEGSWLTVV.

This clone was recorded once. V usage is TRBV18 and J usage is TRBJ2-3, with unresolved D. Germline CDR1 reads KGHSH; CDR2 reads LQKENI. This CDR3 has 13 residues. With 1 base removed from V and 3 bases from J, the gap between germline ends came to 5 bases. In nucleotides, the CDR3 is TGTGCCAGCTCACCACGGAGAACAGATACGCAGTATTTT. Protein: CASSPRRTDTQYF.

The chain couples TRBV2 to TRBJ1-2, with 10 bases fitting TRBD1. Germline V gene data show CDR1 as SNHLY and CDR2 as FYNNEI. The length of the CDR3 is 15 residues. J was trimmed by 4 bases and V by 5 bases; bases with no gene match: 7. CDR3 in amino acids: CASSIRDRGSYGYTF. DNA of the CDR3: TGTGCCAGCAGTATTCGGGACAGGGGATCCTATGGCTACACCTTC.

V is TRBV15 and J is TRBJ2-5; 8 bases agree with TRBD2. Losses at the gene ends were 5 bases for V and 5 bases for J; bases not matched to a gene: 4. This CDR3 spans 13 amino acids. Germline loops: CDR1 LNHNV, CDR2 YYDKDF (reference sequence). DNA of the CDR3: TGTGCCACCAGCCGCGGCGGGGGGGAGACCCAGTACTTC. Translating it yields CATSRGGGETQYF.

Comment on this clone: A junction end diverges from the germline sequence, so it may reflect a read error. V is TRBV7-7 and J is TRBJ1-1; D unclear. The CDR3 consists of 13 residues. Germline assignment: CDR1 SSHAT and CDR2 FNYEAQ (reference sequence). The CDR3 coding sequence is TGTGCTAGCAGCTTAGATCGCGGATCTGAAGCTTTCTTT. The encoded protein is CASSLDRGSEAFF. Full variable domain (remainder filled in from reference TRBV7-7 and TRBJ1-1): GAGVSQSPRYKVTKRGQDVTLRCDPISSHATLYWYQQALGQGPEFLTYFNYEAQPDKSGLPSDRFSAERPEGSISTLTIQRTEQRDSAMYRCASSLDRGSEAFFGQGTRLTVV.

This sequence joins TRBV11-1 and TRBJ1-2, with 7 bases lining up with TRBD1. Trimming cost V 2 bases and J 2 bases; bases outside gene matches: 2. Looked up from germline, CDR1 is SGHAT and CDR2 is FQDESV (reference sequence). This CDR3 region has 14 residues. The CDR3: CASSLRDRNYGYTF. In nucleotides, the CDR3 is TGTGCCAGCAGCTTACGGGACAGAAACTATGGCTACACCTTC.

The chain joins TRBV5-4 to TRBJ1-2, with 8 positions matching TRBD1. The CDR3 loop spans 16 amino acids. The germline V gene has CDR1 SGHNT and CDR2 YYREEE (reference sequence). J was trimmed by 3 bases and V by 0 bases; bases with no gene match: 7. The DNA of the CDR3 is TGTGCCAGCAGCTTGGCCCGGCAGGGGGCAGACTATGGCTACACCTTC. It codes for CASSLARQGADYGYTF.

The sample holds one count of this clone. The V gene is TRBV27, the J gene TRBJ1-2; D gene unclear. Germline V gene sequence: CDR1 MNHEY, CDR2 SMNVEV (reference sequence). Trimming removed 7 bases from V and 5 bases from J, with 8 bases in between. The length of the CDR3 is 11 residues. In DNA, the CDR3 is TGTGCCAGCAACCCCCAGTATGGCTACACCTTC. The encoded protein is CASNPQYGYTF.

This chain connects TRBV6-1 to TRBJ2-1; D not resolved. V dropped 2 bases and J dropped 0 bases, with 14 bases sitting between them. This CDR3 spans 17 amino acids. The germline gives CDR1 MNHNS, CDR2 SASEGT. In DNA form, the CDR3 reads TGTGCCAGCAGTGAAAGAAGTCAGATATTCTCCTACAATGAGCAGTTCTTC. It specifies CASSERSQIFSYNEQFF.

The CDR3 DNA follows: TGCGCCAGCAGCTTGCGACAGGTCGGGGATACGCAGTATTTT. Translated: CASSLRQVGDTQYF. The rearrangement links TRBV5-1 to TRBJ2-3, with D perhaps matching TRBD1 (6 bases). Germline CDR1 SGHRS, CDR2 YFSETQ. V lost 1 base and J lost 6, with 12 bases in between. This CDR3 contains 14 residues. Combining the CDR3 with reference TRBV5-1 and TRBJ2-3 gives the whole variable domain KAGVTQTPRYLIKTRGQQVTLSCSPISGHRSVSWYQQTPGQGLQFLFEYFSETQRNKGNFPGRFSGRQFSNSRSEMNVSTLELGDSALYLCASSLRQVGDTQYFGPGTRLTVL.

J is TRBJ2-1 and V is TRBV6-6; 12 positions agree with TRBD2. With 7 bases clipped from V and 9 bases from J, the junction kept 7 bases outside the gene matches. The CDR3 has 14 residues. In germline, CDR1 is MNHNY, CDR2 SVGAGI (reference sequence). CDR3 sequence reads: CASTEGLAGPEQFF. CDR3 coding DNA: TGTGCCAGCACTGAGGGACTAGCGGGTCCTGAGCAGTTCTTC.

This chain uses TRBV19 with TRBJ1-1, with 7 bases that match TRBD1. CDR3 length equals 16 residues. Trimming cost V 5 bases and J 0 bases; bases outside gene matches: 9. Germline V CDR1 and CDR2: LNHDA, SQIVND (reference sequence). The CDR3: CASSESRGLLNTEAFF. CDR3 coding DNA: TGTGCCAGTAGTGAGTCAAGGGGGCTTCTGAACACTGAAGCTTTCTTT. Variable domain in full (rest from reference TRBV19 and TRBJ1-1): DGGITQSPKYLFRKEGQNVTLSCEQNLNHDAMYWYRQDPGQGLRLIYYSQIVNDFQKGDIAEGYSVSREKKESFPLTVTSAQKNPTAFYLCASSESRGLLNTEAFFGQGTRLTVV.

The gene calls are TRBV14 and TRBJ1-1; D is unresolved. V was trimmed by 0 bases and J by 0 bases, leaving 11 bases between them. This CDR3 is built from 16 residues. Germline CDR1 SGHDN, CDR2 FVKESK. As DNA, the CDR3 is TGTGCCAGCAGCCAAGATGTCTGGGCACTGAACACTGAAGCTTTCTTT. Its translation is CASSQDVWALNTEAFF. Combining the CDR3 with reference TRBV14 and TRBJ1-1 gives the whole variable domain EAGVTQFPSHSVIEKGQTVTLRCDPISGHDNLYWYRRVMGKEIKFLLHFVKESKQDESGMPNNRFLAERTGGTYSTLKVQPAELEDSGVYFCASSQDVWALNTEAFFGQGTRLTVV.

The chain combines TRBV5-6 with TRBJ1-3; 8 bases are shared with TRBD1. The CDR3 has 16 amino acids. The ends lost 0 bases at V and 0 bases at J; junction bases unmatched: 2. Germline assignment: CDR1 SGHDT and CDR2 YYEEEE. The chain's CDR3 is CASSLVGTGSGNTIYF. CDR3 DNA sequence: TGTGCCAGCAGCTTGGTAGGGACAGGCTCTGGAAACACCATATATTTT.

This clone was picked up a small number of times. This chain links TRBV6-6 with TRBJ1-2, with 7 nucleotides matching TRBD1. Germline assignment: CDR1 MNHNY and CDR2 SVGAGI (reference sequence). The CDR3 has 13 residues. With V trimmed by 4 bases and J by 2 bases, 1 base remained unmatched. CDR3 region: CASSLTGNYGYTF. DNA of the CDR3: TGTGCCAGCAGTTTGACAGGGAACTATGGCTACACCTTC.

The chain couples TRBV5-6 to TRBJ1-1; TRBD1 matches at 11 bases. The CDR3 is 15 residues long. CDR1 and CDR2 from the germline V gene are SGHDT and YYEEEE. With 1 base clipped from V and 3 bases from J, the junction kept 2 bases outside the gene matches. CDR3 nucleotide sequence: TGTGCCAGCAGCTTGACGGGACAGGGGGACACTGAAGCTTTCTTT. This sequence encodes CASSLTGQGDTEAFF.

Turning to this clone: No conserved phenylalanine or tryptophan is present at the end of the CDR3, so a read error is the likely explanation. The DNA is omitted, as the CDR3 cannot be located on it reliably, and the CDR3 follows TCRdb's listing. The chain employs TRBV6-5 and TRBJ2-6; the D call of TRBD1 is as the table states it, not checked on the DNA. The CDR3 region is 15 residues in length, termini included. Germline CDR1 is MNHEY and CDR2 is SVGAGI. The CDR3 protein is CASSSGANVLTFRSI.

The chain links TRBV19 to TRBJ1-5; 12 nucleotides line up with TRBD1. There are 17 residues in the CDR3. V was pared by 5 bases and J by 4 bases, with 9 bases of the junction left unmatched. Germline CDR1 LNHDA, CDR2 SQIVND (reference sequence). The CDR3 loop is CASSGRDRGHRNQPQHF. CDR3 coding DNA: TGTGCCAGTAGTGGTAGGGACAGGGGGCATCGGAATCAGCCCCAGCATTTT.

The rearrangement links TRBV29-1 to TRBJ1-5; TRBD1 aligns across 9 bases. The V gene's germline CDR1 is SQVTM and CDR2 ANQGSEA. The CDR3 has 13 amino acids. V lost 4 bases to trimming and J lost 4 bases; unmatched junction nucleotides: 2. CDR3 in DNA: TGCAGCGTTGCGGGGACAGGGAATCAGCCCCAGCATTTT. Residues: CSVAGTGNQPQHF.